Below, 13 T cell receptor beta chains from the same sample are listed, as sequenced in a study of CD8 T cell repertoires and HIV-1 epitope variants. The assay was immunoSEQ multiplex PCR, and TCRdb's table has in-frame clones only and misses some. The profile covers tens of thousands of clones, with roughly 80% appearing a single time and roughly 24% taken by the ten largest. Sequenced input: uncultured baseline CD8+ T cells from peripheral blood mononuclear cells (PBMCs). The receptors stem from a male donor with HIV.

The rearrangement links TRBV4-2 to TRBJ2-5; D gene uncertain. V lost 0 bases, J lost 8 bases, and 4 bases lay in between. Per germline, CDR1 LGHNA and CDR2 YNFKEQ. The CDR3 extends over 11 amino acids. CDR3 in DNA: TGTGCCAGCAGCCAAGAAGGTACCCAGTACTTC. Its protein product is CASSQEGTQYF.

V usage is TRBV7-8 and J usage is TRBJ1-1; D may be TRBD1 (6 bases). The CDR3 totals 15 residues. Germline V gene lookup returns CDR1 SGHVS and CDR2 FQNEAQ. V was cut by 1 base and J by 2 bases, with 11 bases left in between. CDR3 amino acids: CASSLGRQVNTEAFF. CDR3 bases: TGTGCCAGCAGCTTAGGTCGACAGGTTAACACTGAAGCTTTCTTT.

In this sample, this clone turned up a few times. The rearrangement links TRBV28 to TRBJ1-4; D unclear. The germline V gene encodes CDR1 MDHEN and CDR2 SYDVKM. V was shortened by 3 bases and J by 5 bases, with 10 bases between the two germline ends. The CDR3 has 14 amino acids. CDR3 sequence reads: CASSFEQMNEKLFF. The CDR3 bases are TGTGCCAGCAGTTTCGAACAGATGAATGAAAAACTGTTTTTT.

This chain joins TRBV6-5 and TRBJ2-7; D gene unclear. The CDR3 covers 14 residues. V lost 3 bases and J lost 2, with 11 bases in between. The germline gives CDR1 MNHEY, CDR2 SVGAGI. CDR3 in amino acids: CASSYSGPTYEQYF. CDR3 bases: TGTGCCAGCAGTTATTCCGGGCCCACCTACGAGCAGTACTTC.

V is TRBV9 and J is TRBJ2-3; the match to TRBD2 covers 13 bases. V lost 0 bases, J lost 6 bases, and 4 bases stayed unmatched. CDR3 length: 16 residues. Germline-derived CDR1 and CDR2 are SGDLS and YYNGEE. The CDR3 bases are TGTGCCAGCAGCGTAGGGGGGACTAGCGGGACTGATACGCAGTATTTT. It specifies CASSVGGTSGTDTQYF. The full variable domain, its missing parts supplied by reference TRBV9 and TRBJ2-3, is DSGVTQTPKHLITATGQRVTLRCSPRSGDLSVYWYQQSLDQGLQFLIQYYNGEERAKGNILERFSAQQFPDLHSELNLSSLELGDSALYFCASSVGGTSGTDTQYFGPGTRLTVL.

The chain is built from TRBV28 and TRBJ1-1; D is ambiguous. The V and J ends lost 5 bases and 1 base respectively, with 5 bases between them. Germline lookup yields CDR1 MDHEN and CDR2 SYDVKM. The CDR3 spans 12 residues. CDR3 protein: CASSIGNTEAFF. CDR3 sequence (DNA): TGTGCCAGCAGTATCGGGAACACTGAAGCTTTCTTT. The full variable domain, with the rest looked up from reference TRBV28 and TRBJ1-1, is DVKVTQSSRYLVKRTGEKVFLECVQDMDHENMFWYRQDPGLGLRLIYFSYDVKMKEKGDIPEGYSVSREKKERFSLILESASTNQTSMYLCASSIGNTEAFFGQGTRLTVV.

The gene calls are TRBV7-9 and TRBJ2-7; no clear D gene. Per germline, CDR1 SEHNR and CDR2 FQNEAQ (reference sequence). V was pared by 1 base and J by 6 bases, with 7 bases between. CDR3 length equals 12 residues. The CDR3 loop is CASSLVLSEQYF. The DNA for the CDR3 is TGTGCCAGCAGCTTAGTTCTGAGCGAGCAGTACTTC.

The chain has TRBV7-6 and TRBJ1-2, with D tentatively TRBD1 (5 bases). This CDR3 contains 13 residues. The V gene lost 5 bases and the J gene lost 5 bases, with 12 bases spanning the gap. Per germline, CDR1 SGHVS and CDR2 FNYEAQ. CDR3 nucleotides: TGTGCCAGCAGCCCTGGACATGGGTATGGCTACACCTTC. Its protein product is CASSPGHGYGYTF.

The chain recombines TRBV28 with TRBJ2-3; 7 positions match TRBD2. Trimming took 3 bases from V and 9 from J; bases not matched to a gene: 3. Germline V CDR1 and CDR2: MDHEN, SYDVKM. The CDR3 totals 12 residues. The CDR3 protein is CASSFGGVTQYF. In DNA, the CDR3 is TGTGCCAGCAGTTTTGGGGGGGTAACGCAGTATTTT.

The chain uses TRBV5-4 and TRBJ2-3; 9 bases are a match to TRBD2. V lost 4 bases to trimming and J lost 0 bases; unmatched junction nucleotides: 9. Per germline, CDR1 SGHNT and CDR2 YYREEE (reference sequence). CDR3 length: 17 residues. As DNA, the CDR3 is TGTGCCAGCAGCCGAGTAGCGGGGGCTCTTAGCACAGATACGCAGTATTTT. It yields the protein CASSRVAGALSTDTQYF.

The chain combines TRBV7-2 with TRBJ2-1; 7 positions match TRBD2. There are 16 residues in the CDR3. From germline, CDR1 is SGHTA and CDR2 FQGNSA. The J segment lost 0 bases and the V segment lost 6 bases, leaving 8 bases of the junction unmatched. In DNA, the CDR3 is TGTGCCAGCAGTGAAGTGGGGGGGATCTCCTACAATGAGCAGTTCTTC. It translates to CASSEVGGISYNEQFF.

J is TRBJ2-1 and V is TRBV27; D possibly corresponds to TRBD2 (5 bases). V dropped 6 bases and J dropped 6 bases, with 24 bases sitting between them. This CDR3 contains 17 residues. Germline V lookup: CDR1 MNHEY, CDR2 SMNVEV (reference sequence). Here the CDR3 DNA reads TGTGCCAGCAGCACGACCTTCCGGGGTCTCATGGGCAATGAGCAGTTCTTC. Translating gives CASSTTFRGLMGNEQFF.

The chain employs TRBV7-8 and TRBJ2-4, with D unresolved. The V end was cut by 1 base, the J end by 0 bases, with 13 bases between. This CDR3 has 17 residues. Germline values: CDR1 SGHVS, CDR2 FQNEAQ. The CDR3 region is CASSLGPERLAKNIQYF. The CDR3 DNA reads as TGTGCCAGCAGCTTAGGTCCAGAGAGATTAGCCAAAAACATTCAGTACTTC. Using reference TRBV7-8 and TRBJ2-4 for the parts outside the CDR3, the full variable domain is GAGVSQSPRYKVAKRGQDVALRCDPISGHVSLFWYQQALGQGPEFLTYFQNEAQLDKSGLPSDRFFAERPEGSVSTLKIQRTQQEDSAVYLCASSLGPERLAKNIQYFGAGTRLSVL.